This TCR beta chain was obtained from a study of CD8+ T cells in alopecia areata. Study context: Oral tofacitinib (5 to 10 mg twice daily) was administered to treated patients.

RNA was extracted and reverse transcribed into cDNA as the sequencing template. Clones were read by immunoSEQ multiplex PCR, and TCRdb kept only the in-frame ones, dropping some. The data hold about 180,000 clones, with over 50% observed a single time. This clone was picked up many times. The CDR3 is made up of 14 amino acids. V was cut by 6 bases and J by 4 bases, with 10 bases left in between. In germline, CDR1 is SNHLY, CDR2 FYNNEI. This receptor was obtained from a human donor with alopecia areata. The chain is built from TRBV2 and TRBJ2-6, with D tentatively TRBD1 (6 bases). Sequenced here: CD4+ T cells sorted from blood, sampled at week 0. The CDR3 region has the DNA TGTGCCAGCAGGGCAGGGGCCGGGGCCAACGTCCTGACTTTC. Translated, it gives CASRAGAGANVLTF.